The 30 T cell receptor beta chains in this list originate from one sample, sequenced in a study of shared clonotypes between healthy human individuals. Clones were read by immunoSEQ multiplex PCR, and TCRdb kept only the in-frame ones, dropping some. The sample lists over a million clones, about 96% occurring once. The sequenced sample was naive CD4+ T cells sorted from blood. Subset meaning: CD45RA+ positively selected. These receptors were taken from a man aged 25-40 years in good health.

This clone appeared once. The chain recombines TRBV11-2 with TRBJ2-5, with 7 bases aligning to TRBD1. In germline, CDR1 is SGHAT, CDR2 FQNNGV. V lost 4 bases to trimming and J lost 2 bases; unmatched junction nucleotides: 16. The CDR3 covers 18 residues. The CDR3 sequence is CASSYDWARHRGQETQYF. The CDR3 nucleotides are TGTGCCAGCAGCTACGACTGGGCGAGACACAGGGGACAAGAGACCCAGTACTTC.

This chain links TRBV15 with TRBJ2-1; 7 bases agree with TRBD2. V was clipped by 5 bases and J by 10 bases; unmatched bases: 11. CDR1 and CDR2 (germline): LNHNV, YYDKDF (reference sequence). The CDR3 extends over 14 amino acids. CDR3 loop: CATSQRGLGREQFF. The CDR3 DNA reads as TGTGCCACCAGCCAGAGAGGACTAGGCCGGGAGCAGTTCTTC.

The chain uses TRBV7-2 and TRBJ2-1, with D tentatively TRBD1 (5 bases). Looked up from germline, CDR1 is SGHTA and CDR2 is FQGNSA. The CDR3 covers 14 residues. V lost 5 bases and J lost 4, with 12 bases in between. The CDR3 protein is CASSPLQVYNEQFF. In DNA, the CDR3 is TGTGCCAGCAGCCCGTTACAGGTTTACAATGAGCAGTTCTTC.

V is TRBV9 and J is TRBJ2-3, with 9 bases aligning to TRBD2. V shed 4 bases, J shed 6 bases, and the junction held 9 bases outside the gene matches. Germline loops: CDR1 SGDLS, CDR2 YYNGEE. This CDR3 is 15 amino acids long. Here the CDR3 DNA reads TGTGCCAGCAGCTTCAGTAGCGGGAGTGAGGATACGCAGTATTTT. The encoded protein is CASSFSSGSEDTQYF.

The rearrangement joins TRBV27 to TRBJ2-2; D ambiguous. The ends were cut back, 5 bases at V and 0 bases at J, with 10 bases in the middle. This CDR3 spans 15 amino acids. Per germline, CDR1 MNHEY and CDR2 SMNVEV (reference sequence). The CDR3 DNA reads TGTGCCAGCAGTCTAACCCGAGCGAACACCGGGGAGCTGTTTTTT. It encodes CASSLTRANTGELFF.

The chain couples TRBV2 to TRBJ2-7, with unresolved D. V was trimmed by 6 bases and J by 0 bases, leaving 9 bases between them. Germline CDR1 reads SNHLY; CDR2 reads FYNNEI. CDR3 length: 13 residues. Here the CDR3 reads CASRQTPSYEQYF. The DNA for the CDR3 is TGTGCCAGCAGGCAGACACCCTCCTACGAGCAGTACTTC.

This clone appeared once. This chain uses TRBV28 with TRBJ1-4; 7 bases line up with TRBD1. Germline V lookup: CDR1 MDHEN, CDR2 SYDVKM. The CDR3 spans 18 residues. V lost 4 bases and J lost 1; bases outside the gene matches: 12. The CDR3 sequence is CASSSLLGRGRTNEKLFF. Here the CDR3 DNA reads TGTGCCAGCAGTTCACTCCTGGGCAGGGGGAGAACTAATGAAAAACTGTTTTTT. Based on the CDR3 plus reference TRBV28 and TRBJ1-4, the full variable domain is DVKVTQSSRYLVKRTGEKVFLECVQDMDHENMFWYRQDPGLGLRLIYFSYDVKMKEKGDIPEGYSVSREKKERFSLILESASTNQTSMYLCASSSLLGRGRTNEKLFFGSGTQLSVL.

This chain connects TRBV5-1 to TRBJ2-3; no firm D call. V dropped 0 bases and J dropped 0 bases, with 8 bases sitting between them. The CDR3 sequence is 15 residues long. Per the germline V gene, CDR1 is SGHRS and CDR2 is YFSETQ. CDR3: CASSLGIPSTDTQYF. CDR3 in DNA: TGCGCCAGCAGCTTGGGAATCCCTAGCACAGATACGCAGTATTTT.

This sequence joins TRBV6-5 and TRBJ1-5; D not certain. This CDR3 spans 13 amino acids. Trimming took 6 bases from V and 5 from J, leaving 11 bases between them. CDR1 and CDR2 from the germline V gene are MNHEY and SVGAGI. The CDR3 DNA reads TGTGCCAGCAGAGGTGGGAAAGATCAGCCCCAGCATTTT. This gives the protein CASRGGKDQPQHF.

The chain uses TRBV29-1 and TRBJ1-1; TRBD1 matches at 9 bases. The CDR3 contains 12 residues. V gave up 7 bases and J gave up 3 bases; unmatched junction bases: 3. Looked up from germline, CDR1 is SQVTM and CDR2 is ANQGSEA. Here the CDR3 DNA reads TGCAGCGCGGACAGGGGAGACACTGAAGCTTTCTTT. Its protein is CSADRGDTEAFF.

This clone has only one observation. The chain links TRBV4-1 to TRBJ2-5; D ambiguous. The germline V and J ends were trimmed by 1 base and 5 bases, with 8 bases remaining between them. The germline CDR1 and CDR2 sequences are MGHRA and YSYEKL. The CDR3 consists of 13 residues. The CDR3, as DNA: TGCGCCAGCAGCCAAGCACGGATGGAGACCCAGTACTTC. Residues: CASSQARMETQYF.

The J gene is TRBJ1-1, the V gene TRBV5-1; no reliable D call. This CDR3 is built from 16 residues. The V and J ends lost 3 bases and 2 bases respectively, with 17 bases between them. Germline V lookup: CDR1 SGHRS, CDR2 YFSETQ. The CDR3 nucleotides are TGCGCCAGCAGCTCCCGCCGGGATCAAATTAACACTGAAGCTTTCTTT. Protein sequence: CASSSRRDQINTEAFF.

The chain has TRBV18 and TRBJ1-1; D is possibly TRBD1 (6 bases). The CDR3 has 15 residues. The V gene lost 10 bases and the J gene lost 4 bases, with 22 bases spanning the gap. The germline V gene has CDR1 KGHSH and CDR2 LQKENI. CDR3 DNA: TGTGCCACCAGACTGGGGGGCTCTTGGGGCACTGAAGCTTTCTTT. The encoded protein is CATRLGGSWGTEAFF. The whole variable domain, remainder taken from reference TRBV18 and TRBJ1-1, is NAGVMQNPRHLVRRRGQEARLRCSPMKGHSHVYWYRQLPEEGLKFMVYLQKENIIDESGMPKERFSAEFPKEGPSILRIQQVVRGDSAAYFCATRLGGSWGTEAFFGQGTRLTVV.

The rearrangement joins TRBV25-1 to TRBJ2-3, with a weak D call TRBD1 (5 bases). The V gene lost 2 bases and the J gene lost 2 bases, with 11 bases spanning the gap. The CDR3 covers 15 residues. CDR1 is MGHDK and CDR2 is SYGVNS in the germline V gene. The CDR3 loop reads CASSEEGRATDTQYF. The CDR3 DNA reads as TGTGCCAGCAGTGAAGAAGGCAGGGCCACAGATACGCAGTATTTT.

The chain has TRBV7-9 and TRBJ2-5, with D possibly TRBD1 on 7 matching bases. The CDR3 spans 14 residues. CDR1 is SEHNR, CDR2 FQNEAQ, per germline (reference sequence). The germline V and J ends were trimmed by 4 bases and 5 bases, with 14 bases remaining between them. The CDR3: CASSSVTGRETQYF. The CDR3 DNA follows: TGTGCCAGCAGCTCAGTGACAGGGAGGGAGACCCAGTACTTC. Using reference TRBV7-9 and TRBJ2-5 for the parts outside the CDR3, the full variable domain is DTGVSQNPRHKITKRGQNVTFRCDPISEHNRLYWYRQTLGQGPEFLTYFQNEAQLEKSRLLSDRFSAERPKGSFSTLEIQRTEQGDSAMYLCASSSVTGRETQYFGPGTRLLVL.

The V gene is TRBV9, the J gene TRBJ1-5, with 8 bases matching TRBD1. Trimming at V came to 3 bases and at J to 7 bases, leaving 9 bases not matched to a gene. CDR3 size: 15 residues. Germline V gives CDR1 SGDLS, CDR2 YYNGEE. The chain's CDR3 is CASSAGQGVGQPQHF. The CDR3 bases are TGTGCCAGCAGCGCCGGACAGGGAGTAGGACAGCCCCAGCATTTT.

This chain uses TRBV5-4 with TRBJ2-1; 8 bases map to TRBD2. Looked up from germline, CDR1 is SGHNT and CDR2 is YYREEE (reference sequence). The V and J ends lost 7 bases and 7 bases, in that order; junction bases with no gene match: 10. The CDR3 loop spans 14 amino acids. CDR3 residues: CASFPGGRTNEQFF. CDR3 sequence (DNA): TGTGCCAGCTTTCCGGGCGGGAGGACAAATGAGCAGTTCTTC. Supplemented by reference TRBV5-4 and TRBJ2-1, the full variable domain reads ETGVTQSPTHLIKTRGQQVTLRCSSQSGHNTVSWYQQALGQGPQFIFQYYREEENGRGNFPPRFSGLQFPNYSSELNVNALELDDSALYLCASFPGGRTNEQFFGPGTRLTVL.

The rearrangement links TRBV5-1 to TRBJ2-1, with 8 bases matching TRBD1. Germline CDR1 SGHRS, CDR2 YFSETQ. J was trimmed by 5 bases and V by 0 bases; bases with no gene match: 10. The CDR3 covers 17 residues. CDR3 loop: CASSLAQGAIFNNEQFF. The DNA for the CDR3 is TGCGCCAGCAGCTTGGCTCAGGGGGCTATTTTTAACAATGAGCAGTTCTTC.

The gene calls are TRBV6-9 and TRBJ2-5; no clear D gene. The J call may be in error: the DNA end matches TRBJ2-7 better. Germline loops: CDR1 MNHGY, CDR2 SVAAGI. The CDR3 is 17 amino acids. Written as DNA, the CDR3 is TGTGCCAGCAGTTTTGCTAGTTTGCGGATGCCCCCCTACGAGCAGTACTTC. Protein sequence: CASSFASLRMPPYEQYF.

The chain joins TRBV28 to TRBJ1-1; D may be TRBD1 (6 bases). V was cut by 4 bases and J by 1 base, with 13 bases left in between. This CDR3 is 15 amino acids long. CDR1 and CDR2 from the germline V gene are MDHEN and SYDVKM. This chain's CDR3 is CASSSPGTPNTEAFF. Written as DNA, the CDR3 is TGTGCCAGCAGTTCACCTGGGACACCGAACACTGAAGCTTTCTTT.

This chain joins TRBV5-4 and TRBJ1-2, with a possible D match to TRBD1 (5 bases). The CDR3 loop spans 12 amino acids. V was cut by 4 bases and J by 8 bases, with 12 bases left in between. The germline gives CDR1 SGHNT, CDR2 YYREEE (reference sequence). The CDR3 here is CASSPSGIGYTF. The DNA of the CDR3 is TGTGCCAGCAGCCCATCAGGGATCGGCTACACCTTC.

CDR3: CASSLGQGGDTQYF. The CDR3, as DNA: TGTGCCAGCAGCTTGGGGCAGGGGGGGGATACGCAGTATTTT. This sequence joins TRBV5-4 and TRBJ2-3; either TRBD1 or TRBD2 may fit D (7 bases each). This CDR3 spans 14 amino acids. Trimming removed 0 bases from V and 6 bases from J, with 11 bases in between. Germline CDR1 is SGHNT and CDR2 is YYREEE (reference sequence).

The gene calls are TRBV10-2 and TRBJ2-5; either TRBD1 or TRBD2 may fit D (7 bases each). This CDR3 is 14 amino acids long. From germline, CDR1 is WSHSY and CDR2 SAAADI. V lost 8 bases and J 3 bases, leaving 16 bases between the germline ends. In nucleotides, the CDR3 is TGCGCCAGCGGGGAGGGACAGCAAAAAGAGACCCAGTACTTC. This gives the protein CASGEGQQKETQYF.

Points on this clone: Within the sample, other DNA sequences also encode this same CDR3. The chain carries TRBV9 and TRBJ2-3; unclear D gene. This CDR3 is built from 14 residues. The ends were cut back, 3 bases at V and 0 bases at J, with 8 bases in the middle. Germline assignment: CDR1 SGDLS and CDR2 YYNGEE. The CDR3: CASSGRPSTDTQYF. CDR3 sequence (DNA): TGTGCCAGCAGCGGACGGCCGAGCACAGATACGCAGTATTTT.

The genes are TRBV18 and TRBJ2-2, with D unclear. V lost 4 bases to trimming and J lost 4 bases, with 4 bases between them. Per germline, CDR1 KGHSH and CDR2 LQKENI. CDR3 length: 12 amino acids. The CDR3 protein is CASSQTTGELFF. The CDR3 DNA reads TGTGCCAGCTCACAAACCACCGGGGAGCTGTTTTTT.

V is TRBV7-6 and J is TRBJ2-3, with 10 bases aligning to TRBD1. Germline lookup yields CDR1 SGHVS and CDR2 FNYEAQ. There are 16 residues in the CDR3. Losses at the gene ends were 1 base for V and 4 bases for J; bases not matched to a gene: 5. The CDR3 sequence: CASSLGGQGFADTQYF. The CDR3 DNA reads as TGTGCCAGCAGCTTAGGGGGACAGGGGTTCGCAGATACGCAGTATTTT.

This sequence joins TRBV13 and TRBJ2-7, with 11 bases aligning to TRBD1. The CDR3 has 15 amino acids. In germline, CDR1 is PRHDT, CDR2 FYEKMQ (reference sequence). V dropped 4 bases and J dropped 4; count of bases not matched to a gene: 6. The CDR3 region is CASSWGDRGIYEQYF. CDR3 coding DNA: TGTGCCAGCAGCTGGGGGGACAGGGGGATTTACGAGCAGTACTTC.

CDR3 protein: CASSQEGRRNTEAFF. In DNA, the CDR3 is TGTGCCAGCAGCCAAGAGGGACGGAGGAACACTGAAGCTTTCTTT. The genes are TRBV14 and TRBJ1-1, with D perhaps matching TRBD1 (5 bases). The CDR3 is 15 amino acids. V was shortened by 0 bases and J by 1 base, with 9 bases between the two germline ends. Germline CDR1 and CDR2: SGHDN and FVKESK.

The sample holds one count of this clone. The CDR3 sequence: CASSVTAGRTWEQPQHF. The CDR3 region has the DNA TGTGCCAGCAGTGTTACGGCAGGGAGGACGTGGGAACAGCCCCAGCATTTT. The genes are TRBV2 and TRBJ1-5; tentatively, D is TRBD1 (5 bases). Trimming shortened V by 4 bases and J by 7 bases, and 23 bases separated the two germline ends. The CDR3 runs 17 residues. The germline V gene encodes CDR1 SNHLY and CDR2 FYNNEI.

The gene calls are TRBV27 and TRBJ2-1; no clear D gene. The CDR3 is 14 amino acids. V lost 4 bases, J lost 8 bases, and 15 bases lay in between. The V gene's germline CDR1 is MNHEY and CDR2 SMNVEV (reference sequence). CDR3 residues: CASSWARPIHEQFF. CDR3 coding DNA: TGTGCCAGCAGTTGGGCTAGACCAATCCATGAGCAGTTCTTC.